This T cell receptor (beta chain) was captured in a study of CD4+ T cells in melanoma (dated by TCRdb to about 2022). For the study in its entirety: Neoantigen-specific CD4+ T cells in human melanoma were investigated in the study.

Receptor libraries were prepared by the immunoSEQ multiplex PCR assay. What TCRdb holds here is the immuneACCESS table cut down to in-frame rearrangements. Part of the clones is not present; checked against another copy, under half of the missing clones reflect an unresolved V gene, and the others are unexplained. The sample table lists over 45,000 clones, roughly 69% of them with a count of one. The ten largest clones represent 4.8% of the sample. V was cut back by 3 bases and J by 2 bases, leaving a gap of 4 bases between them. Taken from cysteine to phenylalanine, the CDR3 has 12 residues. Only the CDR3 portion is preserved as DNA: 36 bases, with reading frame beginning at the first base. Looking up the germline V gene yields CDR1 MGHRA and CDR2 YSYEKL. The count of this clone is one. Its antigen target is currently unknown. There are no base qualities to consult, and no much larger clone falls within one base.

Results the study describes overall, beyond this receptor: The report described a correlation between neoantigen-specific CD4+ T cells and the function of CD8+ T cells, macrophages and B cells. Neoantigen-specific CD4+ T cells in melanoma were reported to have a range of differentiation states.

Donors were patients with melanoma. This TCR derives from a human donor with melanoma. The V and J segments used are TRBV4-1 and TRBJ1-1, with the identity of the D gene unclear. Sequencing used tumor tissue. The DNA sequence is as follows: TGCGCCAGCAGCCAGGACAACACTGAAGCTTTCTTT. Translation gives CASSQDNTEAFF.